Sequencing of this T cell receptor beta chain was carried out in a study of long-term antiretroviral therapy in people with HIV. The CDR3 has 13 amino acids. The germline V gene has CDR1 LGHNA and CDR2 YNFKEQ. Trimming removed 2 bases from V and 5 bases from J, with 9 bases in between. At survey level, the immunoSEQ assay was run in its v3.0 version. Only in-frame clones appear in the TCRdb table, and some are missing; sequencing was by immunoSEQ multiplex PCR. The sample lists 7,000 to 9,500 clones, about four fifths occurring once. The sequence derives from a man aged 40-50 years with HIV. This rearrangement joins TRBV4-2 to TRBJ1-2; no clear D. The sequencing here drew on unsorted PBMCs, taken 0.1 years after starting antiretroviral therapy. CDR3 loop: CASSQSLFYGYTF. The CDR3 coding sequence is TGTGCCAGCAGCCAATCCCTATTTTATGGCTACACCTTC.